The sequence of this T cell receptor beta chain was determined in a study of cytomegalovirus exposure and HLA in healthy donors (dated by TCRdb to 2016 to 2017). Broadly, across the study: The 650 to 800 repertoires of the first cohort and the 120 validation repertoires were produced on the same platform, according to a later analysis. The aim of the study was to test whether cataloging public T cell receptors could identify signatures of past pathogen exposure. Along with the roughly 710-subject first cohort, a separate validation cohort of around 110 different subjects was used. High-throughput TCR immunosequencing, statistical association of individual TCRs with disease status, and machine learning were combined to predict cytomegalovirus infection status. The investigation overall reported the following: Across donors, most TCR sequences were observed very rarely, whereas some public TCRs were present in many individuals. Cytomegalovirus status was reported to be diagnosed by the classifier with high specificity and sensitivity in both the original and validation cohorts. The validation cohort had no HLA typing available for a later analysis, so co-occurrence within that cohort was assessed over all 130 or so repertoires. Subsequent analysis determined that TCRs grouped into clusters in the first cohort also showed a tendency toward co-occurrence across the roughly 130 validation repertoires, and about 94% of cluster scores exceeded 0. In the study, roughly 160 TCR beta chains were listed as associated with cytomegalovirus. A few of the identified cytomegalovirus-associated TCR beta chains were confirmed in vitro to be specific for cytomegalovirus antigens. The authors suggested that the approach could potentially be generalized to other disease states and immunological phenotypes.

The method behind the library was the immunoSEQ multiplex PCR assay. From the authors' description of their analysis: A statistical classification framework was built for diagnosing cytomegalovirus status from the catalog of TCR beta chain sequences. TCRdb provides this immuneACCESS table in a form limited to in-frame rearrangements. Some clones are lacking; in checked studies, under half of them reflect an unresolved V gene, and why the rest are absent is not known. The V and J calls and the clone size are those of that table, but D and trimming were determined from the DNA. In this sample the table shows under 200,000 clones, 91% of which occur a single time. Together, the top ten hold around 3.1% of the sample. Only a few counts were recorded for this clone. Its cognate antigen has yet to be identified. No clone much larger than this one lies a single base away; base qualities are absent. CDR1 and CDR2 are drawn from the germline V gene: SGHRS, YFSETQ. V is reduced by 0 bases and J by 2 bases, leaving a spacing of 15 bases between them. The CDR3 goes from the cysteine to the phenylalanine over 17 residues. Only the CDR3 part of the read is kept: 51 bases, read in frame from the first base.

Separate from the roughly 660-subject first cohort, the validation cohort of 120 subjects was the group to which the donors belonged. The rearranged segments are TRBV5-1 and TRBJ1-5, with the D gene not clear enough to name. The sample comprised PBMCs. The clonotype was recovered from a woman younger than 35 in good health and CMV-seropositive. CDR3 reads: CASSLVLVGSGNQPQHF. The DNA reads TGCGCCAGCAGCTTGGTATTGGTGGGCAGTGGCAATCAGCCCCAGCATTTT.